Below, 20 T cell receptor beta chains from the same sample are listed, as sequenced in a study of PD-1 blockade in classical Hodgkin lymphoma. Sequencing was performed with immunoSEQ multiplex PCR; in TCRdb, only in-frame clones are kept and a portion is missing. The sample comprises tens of thousands of clones, about 91% of which are singletons, and around an eighth rests with the top ten. Brentuximab vedotin exposure varied among the patients, all of whom had relapsed after autologous stem cell transplantation. The sample in question was peripheral blood mononuclear cells (PBMCs), obtained at baseline. Source of these receptors: a human donor with classical Hodgkin lymphoma.

This clone appeared a single time. The gene calls are TRBV15 and TRBJ2-5; D gene unclear. Deletions cut 3 bases from V and 4 bases from J, with 9 bases between. CDR1 is LNHNV, CDR2 YYDKDF, per germline (reference sequence). The CDR3 has 13 residues. The DNA for the CDR3 is TGTGCCACCAGCAGCCTAGTGGGAGAGACCCAGTACTTC. Protein sequence: CATSSLVGETQYF.

The CDR3: CAWSVGQADQPQHF. The CDR3 coding sequence is TGTGCCTGGAGTGTCGGGCAGGCCGATCAGCCCCAGCATTTT. This chain connects TRBV30 to TRBJ1-5; D unresolved. This CDR3 is built from 14 residues. V was trimmed by 0 bases and J by 5 bases, leaving 11 bases between them. CDR1 and CDR2 (germline): GTSNPN, SVGIG (reference sequence).

This clone has just a few counts. Here the CDR3 DNA reads TGTGCCAGCAGCCCCGACGGGAGGGGCTTTTCTGAGCAGTTCTTC. Its translation: CASSPDGRGFSEQFF. V usage is TRBV7-3 and J usage is TRBJ2-1; 8 bases match TRBD2. V lost 5 bases to trimming and J lost 9 bases; unmatched junction nucleotides: 12. This CDR3 comprises 15 residues. CDR1 and CDR2 from the germline V gene are SGHTA and FQGTGA.

In DNA form, the CDR3 reads TGTGCCAGCAGCTTATCGTTTGGGGATACGCAGTATTTT. Residues: CASSLSFGDTQYF. This chain joins TRBV7-6 and TRBJ2-3; D is ambiguous. Germline V gives CDR1 SGHVS, CDR2 FNYEAQ. The CDR3 sequence is 13 residues long. V lost 2 bases, J lost 6 bases, and 9 bases lay in between.

The chain links TRBV6-5 to TRBJ2-2; TRBD2 agrees at 9 bases. CDR1 and CDR2 (germline): MNHEY, SVGAGI. Unmatched junction bases numbered 3, after V lost 8 bases and J lost 2 bases. The CDR3 has 14 residues. CDR3 amino acids: CASRRGGNTGELFF. CDR3 DNA: TGTGCCAGCCGGCGGGGGGGCAACACCGGGGAGCTGTTTTTT.

The chain carries TRBV28 and TRBJ1-3, with D perhaps TRBD1 (6 bases). The germline CDR1 and CDR2 sequences are MDHEN and SYDVKM. This CDR3 is 14 amino acids long. V was clipped by 7 bases and J by 4 bases, with 14 bases between them. The CDR3 coding sequence is TGTGCCAGCACTACCCCAGGGGCCGGAAACACCATATATTTT. Amino acids: CASTTPGAGNTIYF.

The V gene is TRBV4-1, the J gene TRBJ1-1; D perhaps matches TRBD1 (6 bases). V was cut by 4 bases and J by 1 base, with 16 bases left in between. Germline CDR1 is MGHRA and CDR2 is YSYEKL. This CDR3 region has 16 residues. The CDR3 coding sequence is TGCGCCAGCAGCCTTAACCCCGGGACAACGAACACTGAAGCTTTCTTT. Its translation: CASSLNPGTTNTEAFF.

The chain combines TRBV19 with TRBJ1-5; D unclear. CDR1 and CDR2 (germline): LNHDA, SQIVND (reference sequence). The CDR3 runs to 16 residues. V lost 5 bases, J lost 0 bases, and 14 bases lay in between. The CDR3 coding sequence is TGTGCCAGTAGTCTCTATGCGGCATATAGCAATCAGCCCCAGCATTTT. Translating gives CASSLYAAYSNQPQHF.

The table lists this clone with a count of one. V usage is TRBV11-1 and J usage is TRBJ1-4; D not resolved. V lost 1 base and J 12 bases, leaving 15 bases between the germline ends. The V gene's germline CDR1 is SGHAT and CDR2 FQDESV (reference sequence). This CDR3 has 14 residues. CDR3 sequence reads: CASSLGATGVELFF. DNA of the CDR3: TGTGCCAGCAGCTTAGGGGCCACGGGAGTGGAACTGTTTTTT.

The chain employs TRBV27 and TRBJ2-5; 11 bases align to TRBD2. The J call may be in error: the DNA end matches TRBJ2-7 better. The germline gives CDR1 MNHEY, CDR2 SMNVEV (reference sequence). The CDR3 spans 17 residues. The CDR3 DNA sequence: TGTGCCAGCAGTTTAAAGCCTCTAGCGGGGGGTACCTACGAGCAGTACTTC. It yields the protein CASSLKPLAGGTYEQYF.

This CDR3 is CASSYKGGGDTEAFF. In DNA, the CDR3 is TGTGCCAGCAGTTATAAAGGGGGTGGGGACACTGAAGCTTTCTTT. The J gene is TRBJ1-1, the V gene TRBV6-5; perhaps TRBD1 as D (6 bases). Germline CDR1 is MNHEY and CDR2 is SVGAGI. The CDR3 runs 15 residues. V was pared by 3 bases and J by 3 bases, with 14 bases between.

This clone was observed once. The same CDR3 arises from other DNA sequences in this sample as well. The chain uses TRBV5-1 and TRBJ2-1; 10 nucleotides match TRBD1. The CDR3 extends over 16 amino acids. Germline values: CDR1 SGHRS, CDR2 YFSETQ. V lost 0 bases to trimming and J lost 0 bases; unmatched junction nucleotides: 0. The CDR3 DNA follows: TGCGCCAGCAGCTTGGGGACAGGGGGCTCCTACAATGAGCAGTTCTTC. It translates to CASSLGTGGSYNEQFF.

J is TRBJ2-7 and V is TRBV7-2; D possibly matches TRBD1 or TRBD2 (7 bases each). In germline, CDR1 is SGHTA, CDR2 FQGNSA. The ends were cut back, 4 bases at V and 3 bases at J, with 13 bases in the middle. The CDR3 runs to 14 residues. This CDR3 reads CASSSTGEGYEQYF. DNA for the CDR3: TGTGCCAGCAGCTCTACAGGGGAGGGCTACGAGCAGTACTTC. The full variable domain, rest sourced from reference TRBV7-2 and TRBJ2-7, is GAGVSQSPSNKVTEKGKDVELRCDPISGHTALYWYRQSLGQGLEFLIYFQGNSAPDKSGLPSDRFSAERTGGSVSTLTIQRTQQEDSAVYLCASSSTGEGYEQYFGPGTRLTVT.

The chain has TRBV6-1 and TRBJ2-7; no clear D gene. V shed 6 bases and J shed 0 bases, with 9 bases lying between them. CDR1 and CDR2 from the germline V gene are MNHNS and SASEGT. This CDR3 spans 13 amino acids. CDR3 coding DNA: TGTGCCAGCAGCCCCCAGAGCTCCTACGAGCAGTACTTC. Amino acid sequence: CASSPQSSYEQYF.

The rearrangement uses TRBV25-1 and TRBJ2-3; D unclear. The V and J ends lost 4 bases and 6 bases respectively, with 8 bases between them. The CDR3 is 12 residues long. Per the germline V gene, CDR1 is MGHDK and CDR2 is SYGVNS. CDR3 sequence reads: CASSGLPDTQYF. The CDR3 coding sequence is TGTGCCAGCAGTGGCCTCCCGGATACGCAGTATTTT. Based on the CDR3 plus reference TRBV25-1 and TRBJ2-3, the full variable domain is EADIYQTPRYLVIGTGKKITLECSQTMGHDKMYWYQQDPGMELHLIHYSYGVNSTEKGDLSSESTVSRIRTEHFPLTLESARPSHTSQYLCASSGLPDTQYFGPGTRLTVL.

The chain links TRBV7-9 to TRBJ2-3, with D perhaps assigned TRBD1 or TRBD2 (5 bases each). Germline values: CDR1 SEHNR, CDR2 FQNEAQ (reference sequence). V shed 7 bases and J shed 0 bases, with 11 bases lying between them. The CDR3 is 14 residues long. CDR3 coding DNA: TGTGCCAGCAACACGGGGCGGAGCACAGATACGCAGTATTTT. Its translation is CASNTGRSTDTQYF.

This clone was counted a few times. The chain has TRBV4-1 and TRBJ1-2; perhaps TRBD1 as D (5 bases). This CDR3 has 15 amino acids. The V end lost 1 base, the J end lost 4 bases, and 13 bases lay between the germline ends. Germline V gives CDR1 MGHRA, CDR2 YSYEKL. CDR3 sequence: CASSQGAGLGYGYTF. The CDR3 coding sequence is TGCGCCAGCAGCCAAGGGGCAGGGCTGGGCTATGGCTACACCTTC.

J is TRBJ1-5 and V is TRBV2; D not resolved. Germline values: CDR1 SNHLY, CDR2 FYNNEI. V was pared by 1 base and J by 4 bases, with 8 bases between. This CDR3 has 14 amino acids. The CDR3 DNA sequence: TGTGCCAGCAGTGAAGGGCCGGGGAATCAGCCCCAGCATTTT. The encoded protein is CASSEGPGNQPQHF.

The V and J genes are TRBV30 and TRBJ1-2, with TRBD1 matching over 8 bases. The germline CDR1 and CDR2 sequences are GTSNPN and SVGIG (reference sequence). The junction had 5 bases not matched to a gene; V was cut back by 3 bases and J by 8 bases. CDR3 length equals 12 residues. DNA of the CDR3: TGTGCCTGGAGCGGGACAGGAACCGGCTACACCTTC. Translating it yields CAWSGTGTGYTF.

The gene calls are TRBV19 and TRBJ2-7; 8 bases are a match to TRBD1. Germline V gives CDR1 LNHDA, CDR2 SQIVND (reference sequence). The CDR3 spans 14 residues. J lost 4 bases, V lost 5 bases, and 7 bases had no gene match. CDR3 residues: CASSRQGTIYEQYF. The CDR3, as DNA: TGTGCCAGTAGTCGACAGGGGACGATTTACGAGCAGTACTTC.